The 12 T cell receptor beta chains below come from one sample, sequenced in a study of regulatory T cells in long-lasting Graves disease. The time point: newly diagnosed GD, antithyroid drugs for less than 3 months. There was RNA extracted from PBMCs, and the TCR library was made from it. Relying on iRepertoire HTBI primers and Arm-PCR of CDR3 regions, the team built TCR beta libraries. TCRdb ran MiXCR on the multiplex PCR reads and lists one entry per CDR3 protein. The sample records some 250,000 distinct CDR3 sequences, 20% to 25% being singletons. The sequencing used peripheral blood mononuclear cells (PBMCs), collected at new diagnosis, from a patient treated with antithyroid drugs. Receptors were obtained from a female donor with Graves disease.

This clonotype was seen repeatedly, ten times or more. The chain carries TRBV6-9 and TRBJ2-3; D not certain. Per the germline V gene, CDR1 is MNHGY and CDR2 is SVAAGI. The CDR3 consists of 15 residues. The V and J ends lost 3 bases and 0 bases respectively, with 10 bases between them. CDR3 nucleotides: TGTGCCAGCAGTTACTCCTGGTCTAGCACAGATACGCAGTATTTT. It specifies CASSYSWSSTDTQYF.

This clonotype was observed at least ten times. This chain's CDR3 is CASSRGTSVGPSSYTF. The CDR3 nucleotides are TGTGCCAGCAGTCGAGGGACATCTGTCGGCCCTAGCAGCTACACCTTC. This chain joins TRBV12-3 or TRBV12-4 and TRBJ1-2; D is possibly TRBD1 (6 bases). V lost 5 bases and J 9 bases, leaving 25 bases between the germline ends. The CDR3 has 16 amino acids.

Many counts were recorded for this clonotype. CDR3 region: CAISGRQGSHGYTF. In DNA, the CDR3 is TGTGCCATCAGTGGTAGACAGGGGTCGCATGGCTACACCTTC. The J gene is TRBJ1-2, the V gene TRBV10-3; TRBD1 matches 8 bases. This CDR3 is 14 amino acids long. The trim removed 4 bases at V and 6 bases at J, leaving 7 bases unmatched. Germline V gene lookup returns CDR1 ENHRY and CDR2 SYGVKD.

This clonotype was picked up many times. The chain couples TRBV12-3 or TRBV12-4 to TRBJ2-7; perhaps TRBD2 as D (6 bases). Trimming stripped 7 bases from V and 3 bases from J, with 13 bases between. This CDR3 spans 13 amino acids. DNA for the CDR3: TGTGCCAGCACCCCCGGGGGAGTCTACGAGCAGTACTTC. Residues: CASTPGGVYEQYF.

At least ten counts were recorded for this clonotype. This rearrangement joins TRBV3-1 to TRBJ1-5, with D perhaps TRBD1 (6 bases). Between the trimmed V and J ends, which lost 2 bases and 3 bases, there was a span of 11 bases. Germline CDR1 LGHDT, CDR2 YNNKEL (reference sequence). The CDR3 length is 15 residues. The CDR3 region is CASSQNQGYNQPQHF. In nucleotides, the CDR3 is TGTGCCAGCAGCCAAAATCAGGGGTACAATCAGCCCCAGCATTTT.

The sample holds a few counts of this clonotype. This chain connects TRBV30 to TRBJ2-7; 10 bases fit TRBD1. V was pared by 4 bases and J by 6 bases, with 15 bases of the junction left unmatched. This CDR3 is built from 16 residues. The germline gives CDR1 GTSNPN, CDR2 SVGIG (reference sequence). CDR3 protein: CAWMGPGQGYTREQYF. The CDR3 DNA reads as TGTGCCTGGATGGGTCCGGGACAGGGGTATACCCGCGAGCAGTACTTC.

This clonotype appeared many times. The chain combines TRBV20-1 with TRBJ2-5; tentative D call: TRBD2 (6 bases). The V end lost 5 bases, the J end lost 7 bases, and 17 bases lay between the germline ends. The CDR3 runs to 13 residues. CDR1 DFQATT and CDR2 SNEGSKA come from the germline V gene (reference sequence). CDR3 coding DNA: TGCAGTGCTGATGGGACTCCGAGGGGGACCCAGTACTTC. Its translation is CSADGTPRGTQYF.

In its sample, this clonotype was seen many times. This chain uses TRBV7-2 with TRBJ1-2, with 11 bases lining up with TRBD1. Germline CDR1 is SGHTA and CDR2 is FQGNSA. V was clipped by 5 bases and J by 5 bases; unmatched bases: 4. The length of the CDR3 is 14 residues. The CDR3 region is CASSLDRGLYGYTF. The CDR3 DNA reads TGTGCCAGCAGCCTGGACAGGGGGCTTTATGGCTACACCTTC.

As concerns this clonotype: A much larger clonotype is one base distant, so this may be a read error. The chain recombines TRBV5-8 with TRBJ2-1, with 7 bases aligning to TRBD1. Per germline, CDR1 SGHTS and CDR2 YDEGEE. The CDR3 runs 14 residues. V lost 5 bases, J lost 10 bases, and 12 bases stayed unmatched. CDR3 DNA sequence: TGTGCCAGCAGTTTAACTGGGACAGAGTACGAGCAGTTCTTC. Amino acids: CASSLTGTEYEQFF.

A note on this clonotype: It may be a read error: a sequence one base away is much more abundant. The chain employs TRBV5-1 and TRBJ2-5, with D possibly being TRBD1 or TRBD2 (5 bases each). This CDR3 comprises 13 residues. The V end was cut by 0 bases, the J end by 7 bases, with 10 bases between. From germline, CDR1 is SGHRS and CDR2 YFSETQ. The CDR3 DNA sequence: TGCGCCAGCAGCTTGGGTAGTGGGGGGACCCAGTACTTC. This gives the protein CASSLGSGGTQYF.

This clonotype occurred many times. This rearrangement joins TRBV4-3 to TRBJ2-1; D is uncertain. From germline, CDR1 is LGHNA and CDR2 YSLEER. Trimming cost V 0 bases and J 5 bases, with 20 bases left between them. The CDR3 is made up of 18 amino acids. The CDR3 loop is CASSQDLSWAGLHNEQFF. In DNA, the CDR3 is TGCGCCAGCAGCCAAGATTTGTCGTGGGCAGGCTTGCACAATGAGCAGTTCTTC.

This clonotype was observed at least ten times. The V call is TRBV6-2 or TRBV6-3, the J call TRBJ2-5; D may be TRBD1 (6 bases). The V end lost 10 bases, the J end lost 7 bases, and 22 bases lay between the germline ends. Germline loops: CDR1 MNHEY, CDR2 SVGEGT. The CDR3 sequence is 14 residues long. As DNA, the CDR3 is TGTGCCACCACGACAGGTCGAGCAGGTGGGACCCAGTACTTC. Encoded protein: CATTTGRAGGTQYF.